This paragraph covers one T cell receptor beta chain sequence. Its antigen is as yet unknown. The record originates from a study of cytomegalovirus exposure and HLA in healthy donors. The donors were healthy bone marrow donors. PCR was performed using 60 Vbeta and 13 Jbeta primers. The protocol was immunoSEQ multiplex PCR, while the TCRdb copy is restricted to in-frame clones and leaves out a portion. The table lists 90,000 to 150,000 clones, about three quarters of them singletons. The V gene end was trimmed by 4 bases and the J gene end by 4 bases; junction bases not matched to a gene: 11. The CDR3 is made up of 18 amino acids. Looked up from germline, CDR1 is SGHVS and CDR2 is FNYEAQ. Study-level points and caveats: Most TCR sequences were seen very rarely across donors, but some public TCRs occurred in many. The study put around 180 TCR beta chains on its list as cytomegalovirus-associated.

The chain combines TRBV7-6 with TRBJ2-3, with TRBD2 matching 13 bases. This clonotype originated in a woman aged 30 to 39 in good health and CMV-seropositive. Specimen: PBMCs. The CDR3 reads CASSSGLAGILGADTQYF. The CDR3 nucleotides read TGTGCCAGCAGCTCGGGACTAGCGGGAATATTAGGGGCAGATACGCAGTATTTT.